These 29 T cell receptor beta chains originate from one sample sequenced in a study of blood T cell repertoires in COVID-19. The method was immunoSEQ multiplex PCR; TCRdb's version includes in-frame clones alone and lacks a portion of them. The data show 200,000 to 250,000 clones, nearly 90% seen once. The specimen was peripheral blood. The source of these receptors is a woman younger than 30 who had recovered from COVID-19.

The CDR3 reads CASSIGGGISRETQYF. The CDR3 DNA is TGTGCCAGTAGTATAGGCGGGGGCATATCACGAGAGACCCAGTACTTC. The chain combines TRBV19 with TRBJ2-5; tentatively, D is TRBD2 (7 bases). The CDR3 length is 16 residues. Trimming stripped 1 base from V and 4 bases from J, with 16 bases between. Germline CDR1 is LNHDA and CDR2 is SQIVND (reference sequence).

The CDR3: CASSSRRTTRFNEQFF. Written as DNA, the CDR3 is TGTGCCAGCAGCTCCCGGCGAACTACTAGATTCAATGAGCAGTTCTTC. The chain employs TRBV7-3 and TRBJ2-1; a possible D gene is TRBD2 (5 bases). CDR3 length equals 16 residues. V lost 4 bases and J lost 6, with 19 bases in between. Germline V lookup: CDR1 SGHTA, CDR2 FQGTGA.

This clone was recorded once. V is TRBV6-1 and J is TRBJ1-1; tentatively, D is TRBD1 (5 bases). With 3 bases removed from V and 1 base from J, the gap between germline ends came to 15 bases. Per germline, CDR1 MNHNS and CDR2 SASEGT. The CDR3 is made up of 16 amino acids. CDR3 loop: CASSDNWGDRNTEAFF. Written as DNA, the CDR3 is TGTGCCAGCAGTGATAACTGGGGCGACCGGAACACTGAAGCTTTCTTT.

J is TRBJ1-1 and V is TRBV6-5, with a tentative D call TRBD1 (6 bases). Trimming took 6 bases from V and 2 from J, leaving 10 bases between them. This CDR3 has 13 residues. Germline-derived CDR1 and CDR2 are MNHEY and SVGAGI. In nucleotides, the CDR3 is TGTGCCAGCAGCCGGGACATAAACACTGAAGCTTTCTTT. It codes for CASSRDINTEAFF.

V gene TRBV5-1 combines with J gene TRBJ2-7; D may be TRBD2 (5 bases). CDR1 SGHRS and CDR2 YFSETQ come from the germline V gene. The CDR3 length is 14 residues. Deletions cut 2 bases from V and 5 bases from J, with 14 bases between. As DNA, the CDR3 is TGCGCCAGCAGCTTCCGGGGTCCGGGCCACGAGCAGTACTTC. Its protein product is CASSFRGPGHEQYF.

This chain uses TRBV6-2 or TRBV6-3 with TRBJ2-3; D is perhaps TRBD1 (6 bases). This CDR3 spans 14 amino acids. Between the trimmed V and J ends, which lost 4 bases and 2 bases, there was a span of 10 bases. The germline V gene encodes CDR1 MNHEY and CDR2 SVGEGT. CDR3 amino acids: CASSFQGPTDTQYF. The CDR3, as DNA: TGTGCCAGCAGTTTCCAGGGGCCCACAGATACGCAGTATTTT.

The V gene is TRBV5-6, the J gene TRBJ1-2; D uncertain. The V gene lost 5 bases and the J gene lost 8 bases, with 16 bases spanning the gap. CDR3 length equals 13 residues. Germline V gene data show CDR1 as SGHDT and CDR2 as YYEEEE. The CDR3 DNA is TGTGCCAGCAGGGCGGGCCTAACTCCGGGCTACACCTTC. Amino acid sequence: CASRAGLTPGYTF.

V gene TRBV6-5 combines with J gene TRBJ2-7; TRBD1 aligns across 10 bases. V lost 9 bases and J lost 3; bases outside the gene matches: 11. Germline CDR1 and CDR2: MNHEY and SVGAGI. The CDR3 consists of 15 residues. CDR3 amino acids: CASRSTGTGDYEQYF. As DNA, the CDR3 is TGTGCCAGTAGATCAACCGGGACAGGGGACTACGAGCAGTACTTC.

The chain links TRBV10-1 to TRBJ1-3; D remains unclear. From germline, CDR1 is WNHNN and CDR2 SYGVQD (reference sequence). V was clipped by 0 bases and J by 8 bases, with 11 bases between them. This CDR3 contains 14 residues. The CDR3 sequence is CASSESRSSDTIYF. The CDR3 coding sequence is TGCGCCAGCAGTGAGTCGCGATCCTCTGACACCATATATTTT.

The chain employs TRBV5-1 and TRBJ2-7; D gene uncertain. This CDR3 is built from 13 residues. CDR1 and CDR2 from the germline V gene are SGHRS and YFSETQ. V was shortened by 0 bases and J by 3 bases, with 7 bases between the two germline ends. The CDR3 is CASSLDLSYEQYF. The CDR3 DNA is TGCGCCAGCAGCTTGGATTTGAGCTACGAGCAGTACTTC.

This clone was seen just once. The chain links TRBV9 to TRBJ1-2; a weak D match, TRBD1 (6 bases). Trimming took off 3 bases at V and 3 bases at J, with 21 bases between the two ends. The germline CDR1 and CDR2 sequences are SGDLS and YYNGEE. This CDR3 region has 17 residues. CDR3: CASSGVGGLEEDYGYTF. The CDR3 nucleotides read TGTGCCAGCAGCGGAGTGGGGGGGCTGGAAGAAGACTATGGCTACACCTTC.

This chain connects TRBV7-3 to TRBJ2-1; 10 positions match TRBD2. CDR1 is SGHTA, CDR2 FQGTGA, per germline. The CDR3 covers 15 residues. J lost 9 bases, V lost 4 bases, and 9 bases had no gene match. For the CDR3, the DNA is TGTGCCAGCAGCTCAACGGGACTAGCGCTAACTGAGCAGTTCTTC. It is translated as CASSSTGLALTEQFF.

The V call is TRBV27, the J call TRBJ2-1; 11 bases agree with TRBD1. The germline CDR1 and CDR2 sequences are MNHEY and SMNVEV (reference sequence). With 5 bases clipped from V and 4 bases from J, the junction kept 4 bases outside the gene matches. This CDR3 comprises 15 residues. The chain's CDR3 is CASSPDRGPYNEQFF. The CDR3 DNA sequence: TGTGCCAGCAGTCCGGACAGGGGGCCTTACAATGAGCAGTTCTTC.

The CDR3, as DNA: TGTGCCAGCACGGAGGTTGGCGGGGGTGAGCAGTTCTTC. Amino acids: CASTEVGGGEQFF. The J gene is TRBJ2-1, the V gene TRBV2; TRBD2 aligns across 7 bases. Germline V gene sequence: CDR1 SNHLY, CDR2 FYNNEI. The V segment lost 7 bases and the J segment 9 bases; nucleotides outside the gene matches: 9. The CDR3 has 13 amino acids.

The chain combines TRBV7-3 with TRBJ2-1, with D unclear. Germline-derived CDR1 and CDR2 are SGHTA and FQGTGA. The CDR3 contains 13 residues. Trimming took 4 bases from V and 8 from J, leaving 12 bases between them. CDR3 nucleotide sequence: TGTGCCAGCAGCTCCCCTAGAAGCGATGAGCAGTTCTTC. Amino acid sequence: CASSSPRSDEQFF.

The V call is TRBV5-5, the J call TRBJ2-7; tentative D call: TRBD1 (6 bases). The ends were cut back, 2 bases at V and 1 base at J, with 16 bases in the middle. Looked up from germline, CDR1 is SGHKS and CDR2 is YYEKEE (reference sequence). The CDR3 covers 16 residues. CDR3 coding DNA: TGTGCCAGCAGCTTAATAGACACCCAGGGGTCCTACGAGCAGTACTTC. Translated, it gives CASSLIDTQGSYEQYF.

The J gene is TRBJ1-5, the V gene TRBV7-2; TRBD1 might be the D (6 bases). Trimming left V 6 bases short and J 3 bases short, with 12 bases between. CDR3 length equals 14 residues. Germline CDR1 reads SGHTA; CDR2 reads FQGNSA. The CDR3 protein is CASRADSSNQPQHF. CDR3 in DNA: TGTGCCAGCAGGGCGGACAGTTCCAATCAGCCCCAGCATTTT.

This clone was detected only a few times. The V gene is TRBV7-9, the J gene TRBJ2-4; no clear D gene. The CDR3 runs 13 residues. CDR1 is SEHNR and CDR2 is FQNEAQ in the germline V gene (reference sequence). The germline V and J ends were trimmed by 1 base and 6 bases, with 7 bases remaining between them. The CDR3 DNA reads as TGTGCCAGCAGCTTAGGTACAGCAAACATTCAGTACTTC. It codes for CASSLGTANIQYF.

This chain uses TRBV20-1 with TRBJ2-7, with D unresolved. V dropped 4 bases and J dropped 6 bases, with 10 bases sitting between them. CDR3 length equals 11 residues. The germline V gene encodes CDR1 DFQATT and CDR2 SNEGSKA (reference sequence). Here the CDR3 DNA reads TGCAGTGCTATAACTCTGGTCGAGCAGTACTTC. Its translation: CSAITLVEQYF.

This chain connects TRBV7-3 to TRBJ2-1; TRBD2 matches 10 bases. The CDR3 totals 14 residues. The germline CDR1 and CDR2 sequences are SGHTA and FQGTGA. J lost 5 bases, V lost 3 bases, and 1 base had no gene match. The CDR3 nucleotides read TGTGCCAGCAGCTTGGGACTAGCGAACAATGAGCAGTTCTTC. Protein: CASSLGLANNEQFF.

This sequence joins TRBV7-2 and TRBJ1-5; a possible D gene is TRBD1 (6 bases). Germline V CDR1 and CDR2: SGHTA, FQGNSA. The CDR3 extends over 17 amino acids. The V and J ends lost 5 bases and 6 bases respectively, with 23 bases between them. CDR3 loop: CASSPIPYKQGAQPQHF. CDR3 nucleotides: TGTGCCAGCAGCCCCATTCCCTATAAACAGGGTGCTCAGCCCCAGCATTTT.

V usage is TRBV6-2 or TRBV6-3 and J usage is TRBJ2-3, with 8 bases that match TRBD2. CDR1 and CDR2 from the germline V gene are MNHEY and SVGEGT. With V trimmed by 6 bases and J by 6 bases, 17 bases remained unmatched. The CDR3 totals 17 residues. The CDR3 DNA reads TGTGCCAGCAGCTCCACTGGACGACTAGCGTTCGTGGATACGCAGTATTTT. Translating it yields CASSSTGRLAFVDTQYF.

This chain connects TRBV25-1 to TRBJ1-2, with TRBD1 as a possible D gene (6 bases). The CDR3 extends over 15 amino acids. CDR1 MGHDK and CDR2 SYGVNS come from the germline V gene. Trimming left V 4 bases short and J 4 bases short, with 16 bases between. CDR3 sequence (DNA): TGTGCCAGCAGTGGTTACAGGGATCTTGTCTATGGCTACACCTTC. Translated: CASSGYRDLVYGYTF.

This clone was seen only once. This sequence joins TRBV18 and TRBJ1-1, with unresolved D. From germline, CDR1 is KGHSH and CDR2 LQKENI. CDR3 size: 14 residues. Trimming stripped 9 bases from V and 1 base from J, with 15 bases between. The CDR3 is CASQLNLQNTEAFF. DNA of the CDR3: TGTGCCAGTCAACTTAACCTCCAGAACACTGAAGCTTTCTTT.

J is TRBJ2-1 and V is TRBV30; D is unresolved. V shed 1 base and J shed 9 bases, with 7 bases lying between them. Germline V CDR1 and CDR2: GTSNPN, SVGIG (reference sequence). The CDR3 totals 11 residues. CDR3 sequence: CAWSGLLEQFF. The CDR3 DNA is TGTGCCTGGAGTGGACTGCTTGAGCAGTTCTTC.

This sequence joins TRBV9 and TRBJ1-2, with D tentatively TRBD1 (6 bases). Germline V gene lookup returns CDR1 SGDLS and CDR2 YYNGEE. This CDR3 has 13 amino acids. The V end was cut by 4 bases, the J end by 8 bases, with 15 bases between. CDR3: CASSLKDSWGYTF. The CDR3 DNA reads as TGTGCCAGCAGCCTTAAGGACAGCTGGGGCTACACCTTC. Variable domain in full (rest from reference TRBV9 and TRBJ1-2): DSGVTQTPKHLITATGQRVTLRCSPRSGDLSVYWYQQSLDQGLQFLIQYYNGEERAKGNILERFSAQQFPDLHSELNLSSLELGDSALYFCASSLKDSWGYTFGSGTRLTVV.

The rearrangement joins TRBV9 to TRBJ2-7; a weak D match, TRBD2 (6 bases). The V and J ends lost 3 bases and 3 bases respectively, with 16 bases between them. The CDR3 runs 15 residues. Per germline, CDR1 SGDLS and CDR2 YYNGEE. CDR3 amino acids: CASSGEPGLSYEQYF. The CDR3 region has the DNA TGTGCCAGCAGCGGGGAACCGGGACTGAGCTACGAGCAGTACTTC.

The chain recombines TRBV13 with TRBJ1-2; D remains ambiguous. With 2 bases removed from V and 5 bases from J, the gap between germline ends came to 6 bases. The CDR3 has 12 residues. Germline loops: CDR1 PRHDT, CDR2 FYEKMQ (reference sequence). The CDR3 spells CASSLTVYGYTF. The DNA for the CDR3 is TGTGCCAGCAGCTTAACGGTTTATGGCTACACCTTC.

The chain is built from TRBV29-1 and TRBJ2-2, with 7 bases identical to TRBD1. The CDR3 loop spans 12 amino acids. Germline V gives CDR1 SQVTM, CDR2 ANQGSEA. V dropped 6 bases and J dropped 3; count of bases not matched to a gene: 1. The CDR3 here is CSVDRDTGELFF. The CDR3, as DNA: TGCAGCGTAGACAGGGACACCGGGGAGCTGTTTTTT.